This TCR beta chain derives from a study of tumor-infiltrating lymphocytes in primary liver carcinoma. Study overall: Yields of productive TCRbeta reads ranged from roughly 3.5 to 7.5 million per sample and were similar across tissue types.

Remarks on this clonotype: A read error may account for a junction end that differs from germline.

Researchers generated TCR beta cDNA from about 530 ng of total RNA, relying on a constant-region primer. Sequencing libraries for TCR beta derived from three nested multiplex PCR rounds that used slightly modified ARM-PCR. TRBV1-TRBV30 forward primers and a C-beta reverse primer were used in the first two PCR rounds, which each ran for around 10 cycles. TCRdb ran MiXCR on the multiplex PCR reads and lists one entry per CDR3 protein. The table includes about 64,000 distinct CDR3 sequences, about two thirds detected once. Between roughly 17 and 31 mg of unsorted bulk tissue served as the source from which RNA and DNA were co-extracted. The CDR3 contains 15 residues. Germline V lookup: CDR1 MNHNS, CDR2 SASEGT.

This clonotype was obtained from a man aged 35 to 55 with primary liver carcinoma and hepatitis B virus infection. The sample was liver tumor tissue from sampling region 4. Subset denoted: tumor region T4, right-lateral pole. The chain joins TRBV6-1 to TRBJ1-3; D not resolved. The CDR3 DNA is TGTGCCAGCACCTTGCTGGAGAGATCTGGAAACACCATATACTTT. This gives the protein CASTLLERSGNTIYF.